This T cell receptor beta chain was sequenced during a study of tumor-infiltrating lymphocytes in primary liver carcinoma. Across the study: There were tumors of stage T1-T3 N0M0, each 4.2 to 10 cm across. Study findings and constraints: Whereas tumor region pairs overlapped more, tumor-adjacent and tumor-blood pairs overlapped less.

Extraction of RNA together with DNA used roughly 19-31 mg of unsorted bulk tissue. Resecting the tumor surgically was how the patients' primary liver carcinoma was treated. TCR beta cDNA was prepared out of roughly 450 ng total RNA by means of a constant-region primer. ARM-PCR, slightly modified, supplied the TCR beta libraries through three nested multiplex PCR rounds. The two initial PCR rounds, around 10 cycles each, used TRBV1-TRBV30 forward and C-beta reverse primers. TCRdb itself ran the multiplex PCR reads through MiXCR, one entry per CDR3 protein. The sample includes 100,000 or so distinct CDR3 sequences, 82% of them seen just once. The CDR3 totals 16 residues. V lost 1 base, J lost 1 base, and 7 bases stayed unmatched. Germline lookup yields CDR1 SGHRS and CDR2 YFSETQ. Notes on this clonotype: The antigen is undetermined. Since the CDR3 does not end with the conserved phenylalanine or tryptophan, this likely comes from a read error.

The sequence was collected from a man aged 40-55 years with primary liver carcinoma and hepatitis B virus infection. Sequences were obtained from liver tumor tissue from sampling region 3. Noted subset: tumor region T3, left-lateral pole. The chain couples TRBV5-1 to TRBJ1-1; the match to TRBD1 covers 7 bases. For the CDR3, the DNA is TGCGCCAGCAGCTTGCCGTCAGGGGGGGCGAACACTGAAGCTTTCTCT. Protein: CASSLPSGGANTEAFS.